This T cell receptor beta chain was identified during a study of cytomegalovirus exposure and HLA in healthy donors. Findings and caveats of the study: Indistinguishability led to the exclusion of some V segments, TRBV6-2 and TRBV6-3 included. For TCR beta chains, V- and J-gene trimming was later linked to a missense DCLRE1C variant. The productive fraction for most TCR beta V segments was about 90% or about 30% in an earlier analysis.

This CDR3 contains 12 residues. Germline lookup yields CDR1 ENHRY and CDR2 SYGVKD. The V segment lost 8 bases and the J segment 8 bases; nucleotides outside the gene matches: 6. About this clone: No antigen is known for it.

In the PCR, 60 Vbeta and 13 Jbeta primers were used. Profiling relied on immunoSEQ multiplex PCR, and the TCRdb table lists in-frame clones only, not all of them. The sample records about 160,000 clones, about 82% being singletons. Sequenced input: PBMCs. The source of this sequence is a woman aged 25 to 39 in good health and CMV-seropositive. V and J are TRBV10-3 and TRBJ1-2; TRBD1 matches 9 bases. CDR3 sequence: CAIWGQGNGYTF. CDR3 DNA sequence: TGTGCCATCTGGGGACAGGGCAACGGCTACACCTTC.